This T cell receptor (beta chain) was identified during a study of post-analysis software for immune sequencing data. About the study: Relapsing-remitting, secondary progressive and progressive-relapsing courses of multiple sclerosis were included.

Whole-study results and caveats: Among multiple sclerosis patients, normalized Chao1 diversity was significantly below that of controls. The F measure placed samples prepared in the same batch into strongly shared clusters. When patients were compared with controls, about 5 TRBV segments were more frequent, TRBV5-6, TRBV5-1 and TRBV20-1 among them.

Worth noting for this clonotype: Its target is unknown.

The CDR3 is 14 amino acids. Germline CDR1 reads SEHNR; CDR2 reads FQNEAQ (reference sequence). Germline trimming cut 4 bases from V and 5 bases from J; bases unmatched to any gene: 6. Included in the TCR beta cDNA libraries were unique molecular identifiers. Input populations of about 0.9 to 10 million T cells gave rise to around 500,000 cDNA molecules. One entry per CDR3 protein results from TCRdb running MiXCR on the PCR reads. The profile covers 800,000 to 950,000 distinct CDR3 sequences, with roughly 58% appearing a single time and 4.6% taken by the ten largest. The source is a girl aged 10 to 17 with multiple sclerosis. Sequencing was carried out using blood. V gene TRBV7-9 combines with J gene TRBJ2-5; 8 nucleotides match TRBD2. The CDR3 here is CASSSSGWAETQYF. The DNA for the CDR3 is TGTGCCAGCAGCTCTAGCGGGTGGGCCGAGACCCAGTACTTC.